This TCR beta chain stems from a study of blood T cells in healthy people across ages. Germline values: CDR1 MNHEY, CDR2 SVGEGT. This CDR3 has 16 residues. The V end lost 4 bases, the J end lost 3 bases, and 16 bases lay between the germline ends. The second PCR ran roughly 6 to 12 cycles with a sample-barcoded 5' primer and J-beta primers. TCRdb itself ran the 5' RACE reads through MiXCR, one entry per CDR3 protein. The table has around 1,500,000 distinct CDR3 sequences, about 30% seen once. The V and J genes are TRBV6-2 or TRBV6-3 and TRBJ2-1, with D perhaps TRBD2 (6 bases). This TCR was sampled from a woman aged 30 to 39 in good health. Sequencing was performed on blood. The CDR3 coding sequence is TGTGCCAGCAGTTTCTCCGGGACTCGACTCTACAATGAGCAGTTCTTC. It translates to CASSFSGTRLYNEQFF.